These 24 T cell receptor beta chains were all obtained from the same sample, sequenced in a study of T-cell reconstitution after alpha-beta-depleted transplantation in children. Unique molecular identifiers were used to barcode this TCRbeta library. TCRdb processed the PCR reads anew with MiXCR; each CDR3 protein has one entry. The table records roughly 670,000 distinct CDR3 sequences, approximately 14% of them present only once. The source was PBMCs, collected before TCRalphabeta/CD19-depleted stem cell transplant. The receptors originated from a girl aged 2-9 years with congenital amegakaryocytic thrombocytopenia, due to receive a stem cell transplant.

This clonotype was recorded many times. This chain joins TRBV15 and TRBJ2-1; D might be TRBD2 (6 bases). V gave up 6 bases and J gave up 0 bases, with 21 bases separating them. Germline V lookup: CDR1 LNHNV, CDR2 YYDKDF (reference sequence). This CDR3 contains 18 residues. The CDR3 reads CATRGTRLVSGSYNEQFF. CDR3 nucleotides: TGTGCCACCAGGGGGACTCGACTAGTTTCGGGCTCCTACAATGAGCAGTTCTTC.

This clonotype showed up many times. V gene TRBV12-3 or TRBV12-4 combines with J gene TRBJ2-3; tentative D call: TRBD2 (6 bases). The CDR3 contains 14 residues. V was clipped by 7 bases and J by 4 bases, with 15 bases between them. Here the CDR3 DNA reads TGTGCCAGCACTGGACGGAGGGCCGCAGATACGCAGTATTTT. This codes for CASTGRRAADTQYF.

The chain carries TRBV27 and TRBJ2-7; D unclear. This CDR3 is built from 15 residues. The germline V gene has CDR1 MNHEY and CDR2 SMNVEV (reference sequence). V gave up 3 bases and J gave up 3 bases, with 15 bases separating them. The CDR3 reads CASSFRGTPGYEQYF. CDR3 nucleotides: TGTGCCAGCAGTTTTCGAGGAACCCCCGGCTACGAGCAGTACTTC.

Turning to this clonotype: A single base separates this from a much larger clone, so it may be a read error. CDR3 sequence reads: CSPRRTATDTQYF. The CDR3 coding sequence is TGCAGTCCTAGACGGACTGCGACAGATACGCAGTATTTT. The chain carries TRBV20-1 and TRBJ2-3; a possible D gene is TRBD2 (5 bases). The length of the CDR3 is 13 residues. Germline values: CDR1 DFQATT, CDR2 SNEGSKA (reference sequence).

This clonotype was counted at least ten times. V usage is TRBV10-3 and J usage is TRBJ1-2; TRBD1 matches at 9 bases. CDR3 length equals 18 residues. Losses at the gene ends were 2 bases for V and 0 bases for J; bases not matched to a gene: 10. Germline CDR1 reads ENHRY; CDR2 reads SYGVKD. As DNA, the CDR3 is TGTGCCATCAGTGAGGCCCATGCTACAGGGGGCTCTAACTATGGCTACACCTTC. This encodes CAISEAHATGGSNYGYTF.

Details on this clonotype: One junction end disagrees with the germline gene, perhaps due to a read error. The V gene is TRBV6-6, the J gene TRBJ2-3; 12 bases align to TRBD2. The CDR3 extends over 13 amino acids. CDR1 and CDR2 from the germline V gene are MNHNY and SVGAGI (reference sequence). This chain's CDR3 is CASSSSGTSGSRF. CDR3 sequence (DNA): TGTGCCAGCAGTTCCTCCGGGACTAGCGGGTCCCGTTTT.

This clonotype was picked up a small number of times. The rearrangement uses TRBV20-1 and TRBJ2-1; a weak D match, TRBD1 (6 bases). CDR3 length equals 14 residues. The ends were cut back, 3 bases at V and 3 bases at J, with 12 bases in the middle. Looked up from germline, CDR1 is DFQATT and CDR2 is SNEGSKA (reference sequence). CDR3 in amino acids: CSASAGTNYNEQFF. CDR3 nucleotide sequence: TGCAGTGCTAGTGCCGGGACAAACTACAATGAGCAGTTCTTC.

This clonotype was seen at least ten times. The CDR3 DNA reads TGCAGTGCTAGAGATGTGGCTAGCGGGCCCCCCGGGGAGCTGTTTTTT. Translation gives CSARDVASGPPGELFF. The gene calls are TRBV20-1 and TRBJ2-2; 8 bases map to TRBD2. This CDR3 is 16 amino acids long. Germline-derived CDR1 and CDR2 are DFQATT and SNEGSKA (reference sequence). Trimming removed 0 bases from V and 6 bases from J; junction bases left unmatched: 9.

The rearrangement links TRBV12-3 or TRBV12-4 to TRBJ2-1, with a weak D call TRBD2 (6 bases). Between the trimmed V and J ends, which lost 2 bases and 9 bases, there was a span of 17 bases. The CDR3 loop spans 15 amino acids. CDR3 sequence reads: CASSLFLARAGEQFF. The CDR3 bases are TGTGCCAGCAGTTTATTTCTAGCGCGAGCAGGTGAGCAGTTCTTC.

This clonotype has a count of ten or more. The chain has TRBV12-3 or TRBV12-4 and TRBJ2-7; 9 nucleotides align to TRBD2. There are 17 residues in the CDR3. With 0 bases clipped from V and 6 bases from J, the junction kept 12 bases outside the gene matches. The CDR3 is CASSLAGLAGLNSEQYF. The CDR3 nucleotides read TGTGCCAGCAGTTTAGCGGGGCTAGCGGGATTAAATTCCGAGCAGTACTTC.

There are many counts of this clonotype. The V gene is TRBV7-9, the J gene TRBJ2-1; D is possibly TRBD1 (5 bases). V was clipped by 5 bases and J by 8 bases, with 16 bases between them. The CDR3 runs to 14 residues. Germline CDR1 is SEHNR and CDR2 is FQNEAQ (reference sequence). The CDR3 DNA reads as TGTGCCAGCAGCCGTGGCGACAGCATCGATGAGCAGTTCTTC. The encoded protein is CASSRGDSIDEQFF.

The rearrangement links TRBV12-3 or TRBV12-4 to TRBJ1-2; D not resolved. Trimming shortened V by 5 bases and J by 4 bases, and 14 bases separated the two germline ends. The CDR3 spans 14 residues. The chain's CDR3 is CASSTARTAYGYTF. The CDR3 DNA reads TGTGCCAGCAGTACCGCCCGGACGGCCTATGGCTACACCTTC.

The rearrangement links TRBV12-3 or TRBV12-4 to TRBJ1-2, with 7 bases fitting TRBD1. After removal of 7 bases from V and 8 bases from J, the junction contained 13 bases not matched to a gene. The CDR3 extends over 14 amino acids. The CDR3 nucleotides read TGTGCCAGCAAGGGGGCCGAGGGAGAATACGGCTACACCTTC. This encodes CASKGAEGEYGYTF.

This clonotype showed up many times. This chain joins TRBV7-2 and TRBJ1-3; D might be TRBD1 (5 bases). The CDR3 is 15 residues long. The germline V and J ends were trimmed by 3 bases and 3 bases, with 12 bases remaining between them. Germline assignment: CDR1 SGHTA and CDR2 FQGNSA. In DNA, the CDR3 is TGTGCCAGCAGCTTCAGGGTTCACTTTGGAAACACCATATATTTT. This translates into CASSFRVHFGNTIYF.

This clonotype was detected only a few times. V gene TRBV15 combines with J gene TRBJ2-5; 7 bases align to TRBD1. The length of the CDR3 is 14 residues. Germline V CDR1 and CDR2: LNHNV, YYDKDF (reference sequence). V lost 1 base to trimming and J lost 3 bases; unmatched junction nucleotides: 2. The CDR3 DNA is TGTGCCACCAGCAGAGTGGGACAGAAAGAGACCCAGTACTTC. Encoded protein: CATSRVGQKETQYF.

This chain connects TRBV20-1 to TRBJ2-4; 10 positions agree with TRBD2. With 3 bases clipped from V and 10 bases from J, the junction kept 3 bases outside the gene matches. The V gene's germline CDR1 is DFQATT and CDR2 SNEGSKA (reference sequence). The CDR3 covers 12 residues. The CDR3 sequence: CSASPAGGIQYF. The CDR3 region has the DNA TGCAGTGCTAGCCCAGCGGGAGGGATTCAGTACTTC.

The chain has TRBV7-9 and TRBJ2-7, with 7 bases matching TRBD2. The V segment lost 1 base and the J segment 3 bases; nucleotides outside the gene matches: 3. Germline V CDR1 and CDR2: SEHNR, FQNEAQ (reference sequence). CDR3 length: 14 amino acids. The CDR3 DNA sequence: TGTGCCAGCAGCTTAGGCCGCGGGGGCTACGAGCAGTACTTC. Amino acids: CASSLGRGGYEQYF.

The rearrangement joins TRBV20-1 to TRBJ2-5; TRBD1 matches at 8 bases. CDR3 length: 13 amino acids. Germline V gene lookup returns CDR1 DFQATT and CDR2 SNEGSKA (reference sequence). The ends lost 5 bases at V and 5 bases at J; junction bases unmatched: 7. Here the CDR3 DNA reads TGCAGTGCTTTGGACAGGGTTGCGGAGACCCAGTACTTC. Protein: CSALDRVAETQYF.

This clonotype was counted only a few times. This sequence joins TRBV4-1 and TRBJ2-7, with unresolved D. V lost 4 bases, J lost 0 bases, and 13 bases lay in between. The CDR3 length is 15 residues. Germline-derived CDR1 and CDR2 are MGHRA and YSYEKL. CDR3 DNA sequence: TGCGCCAGCAGCCCAGGACGCTGGGGCTCCTACGAGCAGTACTTC. Protein product: CASSPGRWGSYEQYF.

This clonotype was recorded at least ten times. This chain links TRBV20-1 with TRBJ2-5; no reliable D call. The CDR3 spans 11 residues. Between the trimmed V and J ends, which lost 1 base and 5 bases, there was a span of 5 bases. Germline CDR1 reads DFQATT; CDR2 reads SNEGSKA (reference sequence). This CDR3 reads CSARGVETQYF. CDR3 nucleotide sequence: TGCAGTGCTAGAGGAGTCGAGACCCAGTACTTC.

The table lists this clonotype with many counts. The chain joins TRBV12-3 or TRBV12-4 to TRBJ1-5, with 8 bases identical to TRBD1. With 7 bases clipped from V and 5 bases from J, the junction kept 7 bases outside the gene matches. The CDR3 loop spans 14 amino acids. In DNA, the CDR3 is TGTGCCAGCACGCAACAGGGGGGGGATCAGCCCCAGCATTTT. It yields the protein CASTQQGGDQPQHF.

This clonotype was seen ten or more times. The V and J genes are TRBV12-3 or TRBV12-4 and TRBJ2-7, with D perhaps matching TRBD1 (6 bases). The CDR3 totals 15 residues. V shed 7 bases and J shed 5 bases, with 21 bases lying between them. The CDR3 loop is CASTKTGSLLDEQYF. The CDR3 DNA sequence: TGTGCCAGCACGAAAACAGGGTCCCTTCTTGACGAGCAGTACTTC.

In this sample, this clonotype turned up many times. This chain connects TRBV29-1 to TRBJ2-7; D may correspond to TRBD1 or TRBD2 (5 bases each). Per germline, CDR1 SQVTM and CDR2 ANQGSEA. Trimming removed 7 bases at V and 7 bases at J, with 11 bases between. The CDR3 is made up of 10 amino acids. DNA for the CDR3: TGCAGCGCCGGGACCGATGAGCAGTACTTC. Translated, it gives CSAGTDEQYF.

The chain couples TRBV20-1 to TRBJ1-1; D is undetermined. There are 13 residues in the CDR3. CDR1 is DFQATT and CDR2 is SNEGSKA in the germline V gene (reference sequence). Trimming left V 6 bases short and J 8 bases short, with 19 bases between. CDR3 sequence (DNA): TGCAGTGCGAGTTCCCCGGTCCCAGAAGAAGCTTTCTTT. As protein: CSASSPVPEEAFF.